This TCR beta chain was recorded in a study of shared clonotypes between healthy human individuals. Using immunoSEQ multiplex PCR, the repertoire was profiled, and TCRdb retains in-frame clones only, with some absent. The sample includes 2 million to 3 million clones, more than 85% of them seen just once. As to this clone: The antigen is not known.

The CDR3 length is 14 residues. V was cut by 4 bases and J by 4 bases, with 14 bases left in between. Germline CDR1 MDHEN, CDR2 SYDVKM. Notes on the study in general: In contrast to clonotypes shared by all four donors, non-shared clonotypes had lower generation probabilities.

This sequence originates from a man between 18 and 35 years old in good health. Some clones in this sample may be carry-over from other donors' samples. Source material: naive CD4+ T cells from PBMCs. The subset is: CD45RA+ positively selected. The rearrangement joins TRBV28 to TRBJ2-7, with D possibly matching TRBD2 (6 bases). The CDR3 DNA reads TGTGCCAGCAGTTCCTCGCGGGATGGGTACGAGCAGTACTTC. It yields the protein CASSSSRDGYEQYF.